These 6 T cell receptor beta chains originate from one sample sequenced in a study of memory CD4+ T cells and cytomegalovirus serostatus (dated by TCRdb to the late 2010s). The library was obtained by the immunoSEQ multiplex PCR assay. TCRdb obtained this table from immuneACCESS and retained in-frame rearrangements with V and J assigned. These tables miss some clones; where compared with another copy, unresolved V genes account for less than half of the shortfall, and the remainder is unexplained. The sample table shows about 59,000 clones, and about 81% are seen once. The top ten clones comprise 0.85% to 1.2% of the sample. A FACSAria II was used to sort memory CD4+ T cells, defined as single viable CD3+CD4+CD8-CD45RO+ cells. Sequenced material: memory CD4+ T cells from blood. The source of these receptors is an adult in good health and CMV-seronegative.

V is TRBV25-1 and J is TRBJ1-2; unclear D gene. V lost 7 bases and J lost 4, with 13 bases in between. The CDR3 runs to 13 residues. Germline assignment: CDR1 MGHDK and CDR2 SYGVNS. The CDR3 sequence: CASKGGWVYGYTF. In nucleotides, the CDR3 is TGTGCCAGCAAAGGCGGGTGGGTCTATGGCTACACCTTC.

The chain joins TRBV19 to TRBJ2-1; either TRBD1 or TRBD2 may supply D (5 bases each). CDR1 and CDR2 from the germline V gene are LNHDA and SQIVND (reference sequence). Trimming took 3 bases from V and 0 from J, leaving 9 bases between them. The CDR3 covers 15 residues. The CDR3 loop is CASSIGADSYNEQFF. The CDR3 coding sequence is TGTGCCAGTAGTATCGGGGCGGACTCCTACAATGAGCAGTTCTTC.

This rearrangement joins TRBV29-1 to TRBJ2-5; 9 bases are shared with TRBD1. This CDR3 is built from 17 residues. Germline lookup yields CDR1 SQVTM and CDR2 ANQGSEA. Trimming at V came to 7 bases and at J to 5 bases, leaving 20 bases not matched to a gene. The CDR3 DNA is TGCAGCGCAAAACCGCCTTCGACAGGGGGGTTGGGGGAGACCCAGTACTTC. This translates into CSAKPPSTGGLGETQYF.

This sequence joins TRBV6-5 and TRBJ1-2; 8 bases are shared with TRBD1. Germline CDR1 and CDR2: MNHEY and SVGAGI. Germline trimming cut 4 bases from V and 6 bases from J; bases unmatched to any gene: 7. The CDR3 runs to 14 residues. The CDR3 here is CASSSATGVNGYTF. The CDR3 DNA follows: TGTGCCAGCAGTTCCGCGACAGGGGTCAATGGCTACACCTTC.

This clone came up a few times. The CDR3 here is CASSLGARGQTYEQYF. CDR3 DNA: TGTGCCAGCAGCTTGGGAGCGCGGGGGCAAACCTACGAGCAGTACTTC. The chain uses TRBV5-5 and TRBJ2-7, with a tentative D call TRBD2 (7 bases). The CDR3 consists of 16 residues. Trimming took 0 bases from V and 2 from J, leaving 15 bases between them. The germline V gene has CDR1 SGHKS and CDR2 YYEKEE (reference sequence).

This clone was picked up one time. The same CDR3 is also encoded by other DNA sequences in this sample. The chain couples TRBV14 to TRBJ1-5, with TRBD1 matching 7 bases. V dropped 3 bases and J dropped 7; count of bases not matched to a gene: 3. CDR1 and CDR2 (germline): SGHDN, FVKESK. This CDR3 is built from 13 residues. The CDR3 nucleotides are TGTGCCAGCAGCCAGGCAGGGGGACAGCCCCAGCATTTT. This gives the protein CASSQAGGQPQHF.